The sequence of this TCR beta chain was determined in a study of cytomegalovirus exposure and HLA in healthy donors. Study summary: Clustering assigned roughly 81% of the roughly 420 genotyped donors to the Caucasian-associated ancestry cluster. Findings of the study overall: In vitro experiments confirmed that a few CMV-associated chains were specific for CMV antigens. The study flagged some 180 TCR beta chains as cytomegalovirus-associated. Across HLA loci, a later analysis found differing TCR association rates, with DRB1 most and HLA-C fewest.

PCR used 60 Vbeta primers and 13 Jbeta primers. TCRdb's copy holds only in-frame clones and misses some; the assay was immunoSEQ multiplex PCR. The table includes over 100,000 clones, approximately 70% detected once. Concerning this clone: Its antigen is not identified.

The specimen was PBMCs. The sequence was collected from a man aged 35-49 years in good health and CMV-seronegative.

The CDR3 DNA reads TGCAGCGTCGCGACAGGGGCCACCAACTATGGCTACACCTTC. Translation gives CSVATGATNYGYTF. The V and J genes are TRBV29-1 and TRBJ1-2, with 8 nucleotides matching TRBD1. Germline V gene data show CDR1 as SQVTM and CDR2 as ANQGSEA. CDR3 length: 14 residues. V was pared by 6 bases and J by 2 bases, with 8 bases of the junction left unmatched.